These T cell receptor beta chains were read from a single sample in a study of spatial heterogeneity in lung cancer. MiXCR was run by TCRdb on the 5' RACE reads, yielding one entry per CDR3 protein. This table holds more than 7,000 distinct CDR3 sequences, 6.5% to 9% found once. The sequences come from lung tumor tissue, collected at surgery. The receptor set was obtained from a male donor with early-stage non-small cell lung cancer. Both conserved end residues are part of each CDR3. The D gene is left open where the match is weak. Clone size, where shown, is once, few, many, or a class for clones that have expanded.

CDR3nt: TGTGCCAGCAGTTACCAGCGGGGACGGCAGAGCTCCTATAATTCACCCCTCCACTTT
CDR3aa: CASSYQRGRQSSYNSPLHF
d_gene: NA
abundance: NA
v_gene: TRBV6-2/TRBV6-3
j_gene: TRBJ1-6

CDR3nt: TGTGCCAGCTCACCACTCTGGCCCCAAGAGACCCAGTACTTC
CDR3aa: CASSPLWPQETQYF
d_gene: NA
abundance: many
v_gene: TRBV18
j_gene: TRBJ2-5

CDR3nt: TGCAGCGTTCACGGGGTCTCCTACGAGCAGTACTTC
CDR3aa: CSVHGVSYEQYF
d_gene: NA
abundance: many
v_gene: TRBV29-1
j_gene: TRBJ2-7

CDR3nt: TGTGCCAGCAGCTTAGGGGGAAACTACGAGCAGTACTTC
CDR3aa: CASSLGGNYEQYF
d_gene: NA
abundance: NA
v_gene: TRBV7-6
j_gene: TRBJ2-7

CDR3nt: TGCGCCAGCAGCTTGGTGGCTAGCGGGTACGAGACCCAGTACTTC
CDR3aa: CASSLVASGYETQYF
d_gene: TRBD2
abundance: many
v_gene: TRBV5-1
j_gene: TRBJ2-5

CDR3nt: TGTGCCAGCAGCTTAGCGACGGGGACTACGAATCGCTACACCTTC
CDR3aa: CASSLATGTTNRYTF
d_gene: NA
abundance: many
v_gene: TRBV7-8
j_gene: TRBJ1-2

CDR3nt: TGTGCCAGCAGCTTAGCACCGGGAGGTTTGACCGGGGAGCTGTTTTTT
CDR3aa: CASSLAPGGLTGELFF
d_gene: TRBD2
abundance: many
v_gene: TRBV11-2
j_gene: TRBJ2-2

CDR3nt: TGTGCCAGCAGTGAAGCGTATCAGGGGGCTTTCTTT
CDR3aa: CASSEAYQGAFF
d_gene: NA
abundance: many
v_gene: TRBV2
j_gene: TRBJ1-1

CDR3nt: TGTGCCACCAGTGATGCTCAGGGGGTTAGTGAGACCCAGTACTTC
CDR3aa: CATSDAQGVSETQYF
d_gene: TRBD1
abundance: many
v_gene: TRBV24-1
j_gene: TRBJ2-5

CDR3nt: TGTGCCAGCAGCTTAGCGCGCGACAATGAGCAGTTCTTC
CDR3aa: CASSLARDNEQFF
d_gene: NA
abundance: many
v_gene: TRBV7-2
j_gene: TRBJ2-1

CDR3nt: TGTGCCAGCAGTTTGTCAGAAGAGACCCAGTACTTC
CDR3aa: CASSLSEETQYF
d_gene: NA
abundance: many
v_gene: TRBV28
j_gene: TRBJ2-5

CDR3nt: TGCAGTGCTAGGCCGGGGTCAGATACGCAGTATTTT
CDR3aa: CSARPGSDTQYF
d_gene: NA
abundance: many
v_gene: TRBV20-1
j_gene: TRBJ2-3

CDR3nt: TGTGCCAGCAGCGTAGCGGGTCGGCAGCAAGAGACCCAGTACTTC
CDR3aa: CASSVAGRQQETQYF
d_gene: NA
abundance: many
v_gene: TRBV9
j_gene: TRBJ2-5

CDR3nt: TGTGCCAGCAGTTACTCGGGACGAGGGGCGCAAGAGACCCAGTACTTC
CDR3aa: CASSYSGRGAQETQYF
d_gene: NA
abundance: medium-sized
v_gene: TRBV6-5
j_gene: TRBJ2-5

CDR3nt: TGTGCCAGCAGCTTAACTAGCGGGGCCCAAGAGACCCAGTACTTC
CDR3aa: CASSLTSGAQETQYF
d_gene: TRBD2
abundance: many
v_gene: TRBV7-2
j_gene: TRBJ2-5

CDR3nt: TGCAGTGCTAGTTCCCAGCCAGTTTTATGGGACCAGTACTTC
CDR3aa: CSASSQPVLWDQYF
d_gene: NA
abundance: NA
v_gene: TRBV20-1
j_gene: TRBJ2-5

CDR3nt: TGTGCCAGCAGCTTAGCGACCGGGACTAGCGGGATATCCTACGAGCAGTACTTC
CDR3aa: CASSLATGTSGISYEQYF
d_gene: TRBD2
abundance: many
v_gene: TRBV7-9
j_gene: TRBJ2-7

CDR3nt: TGTGCTAGCAGCTTATCTGCCGACCCTAGTGAAAAACTGTTTTTT
CDR3aa: CASSLSADPSEKLFF
d_gene: NA
abundance: many
v_gene: TRBV7-7
j_gene: TRBJ1-4

CDR3nt: TGTGCCAGCAGCTCACCGGGGACAGGGGTTGATACGCAGTATTTT
CDR3aa: CASSSPGTGVDTQYF
d_gene: TRBD1
abundance: many
v_gene: TRBV5-4
j_gene: TRBJ2-3